This T cell receptor (beta chain) was identified during a study of T cells after yellow fever vaccination. TCR cDNA, made by 5'RACE template switching, carried an added universal primer site and UMIs. TCRdb called the 5' RACE reads again in MiXCR, with one record for every CDR3 protein. The data hold some 600,000 distinct CDR3 sequences, with about a sixth observed a single time. This CDR3 is built from 13 residues. The V gene's germline CDR1 is SGHTA and CDR2 FQGTGA. V lost 3 bases and J lost 4, with 8 bases in between. The receptor was isolated from a man aged 18-30 years who received the YFV17D yellow fever vaccine. This sequence joins TRBV7-3 and TRBJ2-3; D is undetermined. The source material was PBMCs, sampled less than 6 days after the first yellow fever vaccination. CDR3 nucleotide sequence: TGTGCCAGCAGCTTTGATAGGGCAGATACGCAGTATTTT. Translation gives CASSFDRADTQYF.